This TCR beta chain was identified during a study of blood T cells in healthy people across ages. Overall study: Template switching captured about one barcoded beta molecule per two T cells.

General study findings and limits: In long-lived donors, naive CD4+ cell counts and diversity exceeded those of aged donors.

The CDR3 is made up of 13 amino acids. About this clonotype itself: Its antigen is not known.

A sample-barcoded 5' primer and a J-beta primer mix were used in a second PCR of roughly 6 to 12 cycles. TCRdb passed the 5' RACE reads through MiXCR, listing each CDR3 protein once. Counted here are about 1 million distinct CDR3 sequences, approximately 26% occurring once; the ten biggest clones make up 0.65% to 0.95%. These same records also appear under a second study, on T cells of mothers and their children. That source reports: The authors used all extracted RNA for cDNA synthesis, at approximately 1.5 ug per 15 ul. The second PCR used the M1S primer, and this primer added sample barcodes and 2-4 random nucleotides.

The source of this sequence is a girl aged 2 to 10 in good health. The chain recombines TRBV12-3 or TRBV12-4 with TRBJ2-5, with D perhaps matching TRBD1 (5 bases). The DNA end is more similar to TRBJ2-1, so the J call may be wrong. Input material: blood. CDR3 sequence reads: CASRPTGPNEQFF. The CDR3 DNA is TGTGCCAGCAGGCCCACAGGCCCCAATGAGCAGTTCTTC.